Following are 2 T cell receptor delta chains from one sample sequenced in a study of γδ T cells in repeated Plasmodium falciparum infection. Flow sorting of PBMC yielded separate Vgamma9/Vdelta2+ and Vdelta2-negative gammadelta T cell populations for bulk repertoire analysis. TCRdb ran CATT on the multiplex PCR reads. This repertoire shows around 82,000 delta-chain clones, 1.4% found once; its top ten account for 9%. Sequencing was done on a sample of gamma-delta T cells from blood. The source of these receptors is a pool of human donors (malaria-infected and uninfected, not separated).

This clone appeared a few times. A single base is all that separates this from a far larger clone, so a read error is likely. This sample includes further DNA sequences coding for the same CDR3. The chain is built from TRDV1 and TRDJ1; D uncertain. Germline loops: CDR1 TSWWSYY, CDR2 QGS. CDR3 length: 17 amino acids. CDR3 region: CALGERTLGFPTDKPIF. The CDR3, as DNA: TGTGCTCTTGGGGAACGTACGCTAGGGTTCCCCACCGATAAACCCATCTTT.

To note about this clone: Given a far larger clone just one base away, this is likely a sequencing read error. Within the sample, other DNA sequences also encode this same CDR3. The chain uses TRDV2 and TRDJ1, with 9 nucleotides matching TRDD3. TCRdb records no J gene; here it was assigned by comparing the DNA to germline. V dropped 0 bases and J dropped 0; count of bases not matched to a gene: 16. The CDR3 has 20 amino acids. Per germline, CDR1 GEAIGNYY and CDR2 EKD. The CDR3, as DNA: TGTGCCTGTGACACCGTTTCCGGGGGATACAAAGCCCCGTACACCGATAAACTCATCTTT. Translating it yields CACDTVSGGYKAPYTDKLIF.